These 7 T cell receptor beta chains share one sample of origin, sequenced in a study of blood T cell repertoires in COVID-19. This table comes from immunoSEQ multiplex PCR, and its TCRdb copy is limited to in-frame clones, with some not included. Found here are around 65,000 clones, roughly three quarters of them singletons; the top ten hold over 20%. The material sequenced was peripheral blood. The receptor source for this set is an elderly woman with active or convalescent COVID-19.

V and J are TRBV6-1 and TRBJ2-4; tentative D call: TRBD1 (6 bases). Per germline, CDR1 MNHNS and CDR2 SASEGT. The length of the CDR3 is 15 residues. V was pared by 3 bases and J by 6 bases, with 15 bases between. CDR3 in DNA: TGTGCCAGCAGTGATGGTCGGCAGGGGATAAACATTCAGTACTTC. Residues: CASSDGRQGINIQYF.

The sample holds one count of this clone. V usage is TRBV7-8 and J usage is TRBJ1-3; D perhaps matches TRBD1 (5 bases). CDR1 and CDR2 from the germline V gene are SGHVS and FQNEAQ. Trimming removed 3 bases from V and 2 bases from J, with 11 bases in between. This CDR3 spans 15 amino acids. The CDR3 region is CASSFLGGTGNTIYF. The CDR3 DNA is TGTGCCAGCAGCTTCCTCGGGGGGACTGGAAACACCATATATTTT.

V is TRBV5-1 and J is TRBJ2-7; tentatively, D is TRBD1 (5 bases). The CDR3 sequence is 13 residues long. The V end lost 2 bases, the J end lost 5 bases, and 11 bases lay between the germline ends. Germline-derived CDR1 and CDR2 are SGHRS and YFSETQ. The CDR3 spells CASSFNRNNEQYF. The DNA of the CDR3 is TGCGCCAGCAGCTTCAACAGGAACAACGAGCAGTACTTC. The full variable domain, its missing parts supplied by reference TRBV5-1 and TRBJ2-7, is KAGVTQTPRYLIKTRGQQVTLSCSPISGHRSVSWYQQTPGQGLQFLFEYFSETQRNKGNFPGRFSGRQFSNSRSEMNVSTLELGDSALYLCASSFNRNNEQYFGPGTRLTVT.

The V call is TRBV3-1 (or the pseudogene TRBV3-2), the J call TRBJ1-3; TRBD1 is a possible D gene (6 bases). The germline gives CDR1 LGHDT, CDR2 YNNKEL (reference sequence). V lost 5 bases and J lost 8, with 10 bases in between. The CDR3 is 12 amino acids. CDR3 amino acids: CASSSGEHTIYF. In nucleotides, the CDR3 is TGTGCCAGCAGCTCAGGGGAGCACACCATATATTTT.

The V and J genes are TRBV7-2 and TRBJ1-2, with D perhaps matching TRBD1 (6 bases). The CDR3 covers 15 residues. The germline V gene has CDR1 SGHTA and CDR2 FQGNSA. V was shortened by 1 base and J by 7 bases, with 16 bases between the two germline ends. CDR3 nucleotide sequence: TGTGCCAGCAGCTTAGGTCGTGGACAGAGGAGTGGCTACACCTTC. It codes for CASSLGRGQRSGYTF.

This clone showed up just once. The chain is built from TRBV6-5 and TRBJ2-3; 12 positions agree with TRBD2. This CDR3 is 15 amino acids long. Germline values: CDR1 MNHEY, CDR2 SVGAGI. The V segment lost 4 bases and the J segment 3 bases; nucleotides outside the gene matches: 2. CDR3 sequence: CASSSLAGGTDTQYF. CDR3 nucleotide sequence: TGTGCCAGCAGTTCACTAGCGGGGGGAACAGATACGCAGTATTTT.

The chain is built from TRBV18 and TRBJ1-1; 7 bases match TRBD1. The CDR3 runs to 14 residues. After removal of 3 bases from V and 2 bases from J, the junction contained 3 bases not matched to a gene. Germline CDR1 and CDR2: KGHSH and LQKENI. For the CDR3, the DNA is TGTGCCAGCTCACCTCAGGGGGTAAACACTGAAGCTTTCTTT. Protein product: CASSPQGVNTEAFF.